This section outlines one T cell receptor beta chain sequence together with its context. Its antigen remains unknown. This sample is drawn from a study of T cell responses to AZD1222 COVID-19 vaccine. The wider study: Timing groups of about 4 and about 12 weeks for second doses were pooled. Whole-study results and caveats: Sampling that yielded the repertoires occurred only after the peak T cell response.

The CDR3 has 14 amino acids. Germline V gene sequence: CDR1 LGHDT, CDR2 YNNKEL (reference sequence). V lost 0 bases, J lost 3 bases, and 8 bases lay in between. Sequenced by immunoSEQ multiplex PCR; TCRdb stores in-frame clones only, minus some. The profile shows roughly 120,000 clones, nearly 90% of them singletons. The sequencing used peripheral blood, collected on day 0 of AZD1222 vaccination. The sequence derives from an adult in good health. V usage is TRBV3-1 (or the pseudogene TRBV3-2) and J usage is TRBJ1-2, with D possibly matching TRBD1 (6 bases). This CDR3 is CASSQDTGYYGYTF. Here the CDR3 DNA reads TGTGCCAGCAGCCAAGATACAGGGTACTATGGCTACACCTTC.